This record looks at one T cell receptor beta chain sequence and its context. These data are taken from a study of blood T cell repertoires in COVID-19. Study context: Researchers got acute and convalescent COVID-19 samples from the United States, Italy and Spain. T cells, B-cell-depleted T cells, or PBMCs supplied cDNA or gDNA.

Per the original data handling: For nucleated cells, counts were estimated from reference gene primer amplification. The method was immunoSEQ multiplex PCR; TCRdb's version includes in-frame clones alone and lacks a portion of them. V and J calls and clone size are given by that table; D and trimming were obtained from the DNA. The sample carries about 150,000 clones, about 88% recorded once. The CDR3 covers 17 residues. Germline V gene sequence: CDR1 LGHDT, CDR2 YNNKEL (reference sequence). Unmatched junction bases numbered 9, after V lost 1 base and J lost 6 bases. The sample comprised peripheral blood. The chain recombines TRBV3-1 (or the pseudogene TRBV3-2) with TRBJ2-2; 9 bases align to TRBD2. This receptor was taken from a woman aged 65 to 85 with acute or convalescent COVID-19. CDR3: CASSQVPLAGFAGELFF. In DNA, the CDR3 is TGTGCCAGCAGCCAAGTCCCACTAGCGGGTTTCGCCGGGGAGCTGTTTTTT.